The 27 T cell receptor beta chains presented below share a single source sample, sequenced in a study of T cell repertoires in cytomegalovirus infection (dated by TCRdb to the late 2010s). The run used an Illumina HiSeq 1500. In-frame beta chains were kept once TCRdb had trimmed the public reads at Q25 with fastp and called clones with MiXCR. Merged by CDR3 protein, the rows form single entries marked with the most common genes and DNA. This sample lists some 230,000 distinct CDR3 sequences; roughly 22% were detected once. Together, the top ten hold around a sixth of the sample. The sample consisted of CD8+ T cells from PBMCs. The receptors shown here come from a human donor in good health (CMV status not recorded). Some clones in this sample may be carry-over from other donors' samples.

The gene calls are TRBV20-1 and TRBJ2-7, with a tentative D call TRBD2 (6 bases). The V and J ends lost 3 bases and 5 bases respectively, with 26 bases between them. From germline, CDR1 is DFQATT and CDR2 SNEGSKA (reference sequence). The CDR3 is made up of 17 amino acids. In DNA, the CDR3 is TGCAGTGCTAGTAGCAGGCAACGGGGGATACCTTTAAACGAGCAGTACTTC. Translation gives CSASSRQRGIPLNEQYF.

CDR3 loop: CASSPAAGGLPLHF. The CDR3 region has the DNA TGTGCCAGCAGCCCAGCGGCAGGAGGCTTGCCCCTCCACTTT. The chain links TRBV7-6 to TRBJ1-6, with no clear D. Germline values: CDR1 SGHVS, CDR2 FNYEAQ. The V end was cut by 5 bases, the J end by 13 bases, with 18 bases between. The CDR3 totals 14 residues.

The rearrangement uses TRBV12-3 or TRBV12-4 and TRBJ1-5; 7 bases align to TRBD1. Germline trimming cut 6 bases from V and 5 bases from J; bases unmatched to any gene: 10. The CDR3 contains 15 residues. In DNA, the CDR3 is TGTGCCAGCAGCACCTTAGACAGGGAGGATCAGCCCCAGCATTTT. It is translated as CASSTLDREDQPQHF.

This clonotype was counted many times. V and J are TRBV9 and TRBJ1-1, with 9 bases identical to TRBD1. CDR3 length: 15 amino acids. V shed 2 bases, J shed 1 base, and the junction held 3 bases outside the gene matches. In germline, CDR1 is SGDLS, CDR2 YYNGEE. CDR3 nucleotides: TGTGCCAGCAGCGTCGGGACAGGGCCGAACACTGAAGCTTTCTTT. This sequence encodes CASSVGTGPNTEAFF.

The chain is built from TRBV6-1 and TRBJ2-7; D not certain. The V gene's germline CDR1 is MNHNS and CDR2 SASEGT. This CDR3 has 13 residues. V was clipped by 6 bases and J by 3 bases, with 12 bases between them. The CDR3 reads CASSYTVDYEQYF. DNA of the CDR3: TGTGCCAGCAGCTACACCGTAGACTACGAGCAGTACTTC.

This clonotype was seen ten or more times. This sequence joins TRBV7-9 and TRBJ2-2; the match to TRBD1 covers 9 bases. The J segment lost 4 bases and the V segment lost 3 bases, leaving 6 bases of the junction unmatched. The CDR3 runs 16 residues. CDR1 and CDR2 from the germline V gene are SEHNR and FQNEAQ (reference sequence). In DNA, the CDR3 is TGTGCCAGCAGCTTCCGGGACAGGGTCATCACCGGGGAGCTGTTTTTT. Protein product: CASSFRDRVITGELFF. The whole variable domain, filled in from reference TRBV7-9 and TRBJ2-2, reads DTGVSQNPRHKITKRGQNVTFRCDPISEHNRLYWYRQTLGQGPEFLTYFQNEAQLEKSRLLSDRFSAERPKGSFSTLEIQRTEQGDSAMYLCASSFRDRVITGELFFGEGSRLTVL.

As concerns this clonotype: Germline and junction disagree at one end, which may indicate a read error. The chain carries TRBV5-1 and TRBJ2-1; maybe TRBD1 (6 bases). The CDR3 loop spans 16 amino acids. Germline V lookup: CDR1 SGHRS, CDR2 YFSETQ. CDR3 DNA: TGCGCCAACAGCTATCATACAGGGCCAAAGATCAATGAGCAGTTCTTC. As protein: CANSYHTGPKINEQFF.

This clonotype came up a few times. J is TRBJ1-6 and V is TRBV6-6; no reliable D call. The V and J ends lost 2 bases and 9 bases respectively, with 8 bases between them. The CDR3 is 13 amino acids. Germline values: CDR1 MNHNY, CDR2 SVGAGI (reference sequence). CDR3: CASSYDAGSPLHF. The CDR3 DNA is TGTGCCAGCAGTTACGACGCTGGTTCACCCCTCCACTTT.

The chain combines TRBV12-3 or TRBV12-4 with TRBJ2-3, with TRBD2 matching 8 bases. Unmatched junction bases numbered 5, after V lost 3 bases and J lost 3 bases. This CDR3 contains 15 residues. The CDR3 DNA sequence: TGTGCCAGCAGTTTTCCCGGGGGGGAAACAGATACGCAGTATTTT. Residues: CASSFPGGETDTQYF.

The table lists this clonotype with many counts. The CDR3, as DNA: TGTGCCAGGGCCACCAGACAGGGGACTTATGGCTACACCTTC. Translating it yields CARATRQGTYGYTF. The chain uses TRBV6-4 and TRBJ1-2, with TRBD1 identical over 8 bases. The CDR3 has 14 residues. Germline trimming cut 9 bases from V and 5 bases from J; bases unmatched to any gene: 11. Looked up from germline, CDR1 is MRHNA and CDR2 is SNTAGT.

Comment on this clonotype: A much larger clone sits a single nucleotide away, making a read error possible. The rearrangement joins TRBV7-6 to TRBJ2-5; 8 nucleotides line up with TRBD2. This CDR3 comprises 13 residues. CDR1 and CDR2 from the germline V gene are SGHVS and FNYEAQ. In DNA form, the CDR3 reads TGTGCCTGCAGCACGACTAGCGAAGAGACCCAGTACTTC. This translates into CACSTTSEETQYF. Together with reference TRBV7-6 and TRBJ2-5, the CDR3 gives the full variable domain: GAGVSQSPRYKVTKRGQDVALRCDPISGHVSLYWYRQALGQGPEFLTYFNYEAQQDKSGLPNDRFSAERPEGSISTLTIQRTEQRDSAMYRCACSTTSEETQYFGPGTRLLVL.

Only a few counts were recorded for this clonotype. The chain employs TRBV12-3 or TRBV12-4 and TRBJ2-3; TRBD1 agrees at 7 bases. This CDR3 comprises 15 residues. The V gene end was trimmed by 3 bases and the J gene end by 5 bases; junction bases not matched to a gene: 8. CDR3 coding DNA: TGTGCCAGCAGTTTGATGGCAGGGGGAAGAGATACGCAGTATTTT. This sequence encodes CASSLMAGGRDTQYF.

This clonotype was recorded many times. The chain is built from TRBV12-3 or TRBV12-4 and TRBJ2-3; D ambiguous. The CDR3 runs 13 residues. Between the trimmed V and J ends, which lost 8 bases and 5 bases, there was a span of 14 bases. The CDR3 protein is CASGPGVLDTQYF. CDR3 nucleotide sequence: TGTGCCAGCGGACCAGGCGTACTAGATACGCAGTATTTT.

At least ten counts were recorded for this clonotype. The chain links TRBV7-2 to TRBJ1-5, with a tentative D call TRBD1 (6 bases). The ends were cut back, 5 bases at V and 1 base at J, with 12 bases in the middle. CDR1 SGHTA and CDR2 FQGNSA come from the germline V gene. CDR3 length equals 15 residues. The CDR3, as DNA: TGTGCCAGCAGCCCACCGGGGGGCAGCAATCAGCCCCAGCATTTT. Amino acids: CASSPPGGSNQPQHF.

This clonotype has a count of ten or more. This rearrangement joins TRBV5-1 to TRBJ2-7; tentatively, D is TRBD1 (6 bases). Trimming shortened V by 3 bases and J by 3 bases, and 10 bases separated the two germline ends. This CDR3 has 13 amino acids. CDR1 is SGHRS and CDR2 is YFSETQ in the germline V gene. The CDR3 loop reads CASSYADSYEQYF. As DNA, the CDR3 is TGCGCCAGCAGCTACGCGGACAGCTACGAGCAGTACTTC.

This clonotype was seen more than once but under ten times. V is TRBV3-1 and J is TRBJ2-7; D gene unclear. CDR3 length: 15 amino acids. The germline gives CDR1 LGHDT, CDR2 YNNKEL (reference sequence). V lost 1 base and J lost 3, with 13 bases in between. CDR3 region: CASSQGGFSGYEQYF. The CDR3 nucleotides are TGTGCCAGCAGCCAAGGCGGATTCTCCGGCTACGAGCAGTACTTC.

This clonotype came up many times. The V and J genes are TRBV15 and TRBJ2-5, with D perhaps TRBD2 (6 bases). This CDR3 has 15 residues. Germline CDR1 is LNHNV and CDR2 is YYDKDF (reference sequence). Between the trimmed V and J ends, which lost 5 bases and 3 bases, there was a span of 16 bases. DNA for the CDR3: TGTGCCACCAGCCGGGACTGGGGGGAAGAAGAGACCCAGTACTTC. It yields the protein CATSRDWGEEETQYF.

DNA of the CDR3: TGTGCCAGCAGCCGCACGGGGCAGGGTAACAATGAGCAGTTCTTC. Protein sequence: CASSRTGQGNNEQFF. V is TRBV7-3 and J is TRBJ2-1, with D perhaps TRBD1 or TRBD2 (5 bases each). The CDR3 contains 15 residues. Germline V gives CDR1 SGHTA, CDR2 FQGTGA. Trimming shortened V by 5 bases and J by 5 bases, and 16 bases separated the two germline ends.

This clonotype was seen repeatedly, ten times or more. The gene calls are TRBV7-9 and TRBJ1-4; 8 bases align to TRBD1. The CDR3 has 18 amino acids. Germline V gives CDR1 SEHNR, CDR2 FQNEAQ (reference sequence). The trim removed 5 bases at V and 0 bases at J, leaving 11 bases unmatched. The CDR3 spells CASSPGTGRAATNEKLFF. The DNA for the CDR3 is TGTGCCAGCAGCCCCGGGACAGGTCGAGCCGCAACTAATGAAAAACTGTTTTTT.

This clonotype was seen repeatedly, ten times or more. This chain links TRBV7-8 with TRBJ1-5, with D unresolved. Trimming took off 6 bases at V and 2 bases at J, with 8 bases between the two ends. The CDR3 runs to 13 residues. The germline V gene has CDR1 SGHVS and CDR2 FQNEAQ. The CDR3 is CASSISRNQPQHF. DNA for the CDR3: TGTGCCAGCAGTATTAGTCGCAATCAGCCCCAGCATTTT.

This clonotype was detected ten times or more. This chain uses TRBV7-8 with TRBJ1-2, with TRBD1 matching 9 bases. J was trimmed by 3 bases and V by 4 bases; bases with no gene match: 6. CDR3 length: 15 residues. Looked up from germline, CDR1 is SGHVS and CDR2 is FQNEAQ. CDR3 region: CASSWGTGSDYGYTF. The CDR3 bases are TGTGCCAGCAGCTGGGGGACAGGGTCGGACTATGGCTACACCTTC.

A note on this clonotype: A read error may explain this, as a much larger clone is one base away. V usage is TRBV7-2 and J usage is TRBJ2-7; TRBD2 is a possible D gene (6 bases). CDR3 size: 13 residues. Per germline, CDR1 SGHTA and CDR2 FQGNSA. The CDR3 DNA reads as TGTGCCAGCAGCTTCGGACTAACCTACGTGCAGTACTTC. Protein sequence: CASSFGLTYVQYF.

V usage is TRBV25-1 and J usage is TRBJ1-2; D is unclear. Trimming stripped 1 base from V and 2 bases from J, with 5 bases between. This CDR3 spans 13 amino acids. Germline V gene sequence: CDR1 MGHDK, CDR2 SYGVNS. The CDR3 nucleotides read TGTGCCAGCAGTGAATTAGGGAACTATGGCTACACCTTC. This gives the protein CASSELGNYGYTF.

J is TRBJ2-7 and V is TRBV5-1; perhaps TRBD1 as D (6 bases). The CDR3 consists of 14 residues. V lost 4 bases and J lost 2, with 13 bases in between. Germline CDR1 and CDR2: SGHRS and YFSETQ. CDR3 loop: CASSPAGTTYEQYF. The CDR3 DNA reads TGCGCCAGCAGCCCTGCCGGGACAACCTACGAGCAGTACTTC.

The chain couples TRBV7-9 to TRBJ1-1, with D uncertain. CDR1 SEHNR and CDR2 FQNEAQ come from the germline V gene (reference sequence). V lost 5 bases, J lost 1 base, and 14 bases lay in between. The CDR3 is made up of 15 amino acids. CDR3 residues: CASSTWTETNTEAFF. The CDR3 DNA is TGTGCCAGCAGCACGTGGACCGAGACGAACACTGAAGCTTTCTTT.

This clonotype was picked up many times. V usage is TRBV7-2 and J usage is TRBJ2-5; 7 bases fit TRBD2. Germline V lookup: CDR1 SGHTA, CDR2 FQGNSA. V gave up 2 bases and J gave up 1 base; unmatched junction bases: 7. The CDR3 runs to 16 residues. Here the CDR3 DNA reads TGTGCCAGCAGCTTAACCCCTGGCGGGGGCCAAGAGACCCAGTACTTC. Amino acid sequence: CASSLTPGGGQETQYF.

This clonotype was detected ten times or more. The chain recombines TRBV7-6 with TRBJ1-4, with D uncertain. The germline gives CDR1 SGHVS, CDR2 FNYEAQ. V dropped 5 bases and J dropped 10 bases, with 14 bases sitting between them. This CDR3 has 13 amino acids. CDR3 sequence: CASSPSVLGKLFF. The CDR3 DNA is TGTGCCAGCAGCCCGAGTGTTTTAGGAAAACTGTTTTTT.